The sequence of this TCR beta chain was determined in a study of cytomegalovirus exposure and HLA in healthy donors. Study in general: It was reported in a later analysis that the approximately 120 validation repertoires used the same platform as the approximately 620 first-cohort repertoires. Points from the study as a whole: A few CMV-associated chains proved CMV antigen-specific in vitro. The classifier was said to identify cytomegalovirus status with high specificity and sensitivity. Most TCR sequences were rare, but some public TCRs occurred in many donors.

TCRdb keeps only in-frame clones here, not all; method: immunoSEQ multiplex PCR. The sample shows 300,000 to 400,000 clones, 86% of them seen only once. Worth noting for this clone: What it binds is not known. The same CDR3 arises from other DNA sequences in this sample as well.

CDR3 length: 14 residues. Trimming took 6 bases from V and 2 from J, leaving 14 bases between them. CDR1 and CDR2 (germline): LNHDA, SQIVND (reference sequence). The chain uses TRBV19 and TRBJ2-7; TRBD1 is a possible D gene (6 bases). Material for sequencing was PBMCs. The TCR originated in a young woman in good health and CMV-seronegative. CDR3: CASSTGTLTYEQYF. CDR3 coding DNA: TGTGCCAGTAGCACCGGGACACTCACCTACGAGCAGTACTTC. Complete variable domain (other parts from reference TRBV19 and TRBJ2-7): DGGITQSPKYLFRKEGQNVTLSCEQNLNHDAMYWYRQDPGQGLRLIYYSQIVNDFQKGDIAEGYSVSREKKESFPLTVTSAQKNPTAFYLCASSTGTLTYEQYFGPGTRLTVT.